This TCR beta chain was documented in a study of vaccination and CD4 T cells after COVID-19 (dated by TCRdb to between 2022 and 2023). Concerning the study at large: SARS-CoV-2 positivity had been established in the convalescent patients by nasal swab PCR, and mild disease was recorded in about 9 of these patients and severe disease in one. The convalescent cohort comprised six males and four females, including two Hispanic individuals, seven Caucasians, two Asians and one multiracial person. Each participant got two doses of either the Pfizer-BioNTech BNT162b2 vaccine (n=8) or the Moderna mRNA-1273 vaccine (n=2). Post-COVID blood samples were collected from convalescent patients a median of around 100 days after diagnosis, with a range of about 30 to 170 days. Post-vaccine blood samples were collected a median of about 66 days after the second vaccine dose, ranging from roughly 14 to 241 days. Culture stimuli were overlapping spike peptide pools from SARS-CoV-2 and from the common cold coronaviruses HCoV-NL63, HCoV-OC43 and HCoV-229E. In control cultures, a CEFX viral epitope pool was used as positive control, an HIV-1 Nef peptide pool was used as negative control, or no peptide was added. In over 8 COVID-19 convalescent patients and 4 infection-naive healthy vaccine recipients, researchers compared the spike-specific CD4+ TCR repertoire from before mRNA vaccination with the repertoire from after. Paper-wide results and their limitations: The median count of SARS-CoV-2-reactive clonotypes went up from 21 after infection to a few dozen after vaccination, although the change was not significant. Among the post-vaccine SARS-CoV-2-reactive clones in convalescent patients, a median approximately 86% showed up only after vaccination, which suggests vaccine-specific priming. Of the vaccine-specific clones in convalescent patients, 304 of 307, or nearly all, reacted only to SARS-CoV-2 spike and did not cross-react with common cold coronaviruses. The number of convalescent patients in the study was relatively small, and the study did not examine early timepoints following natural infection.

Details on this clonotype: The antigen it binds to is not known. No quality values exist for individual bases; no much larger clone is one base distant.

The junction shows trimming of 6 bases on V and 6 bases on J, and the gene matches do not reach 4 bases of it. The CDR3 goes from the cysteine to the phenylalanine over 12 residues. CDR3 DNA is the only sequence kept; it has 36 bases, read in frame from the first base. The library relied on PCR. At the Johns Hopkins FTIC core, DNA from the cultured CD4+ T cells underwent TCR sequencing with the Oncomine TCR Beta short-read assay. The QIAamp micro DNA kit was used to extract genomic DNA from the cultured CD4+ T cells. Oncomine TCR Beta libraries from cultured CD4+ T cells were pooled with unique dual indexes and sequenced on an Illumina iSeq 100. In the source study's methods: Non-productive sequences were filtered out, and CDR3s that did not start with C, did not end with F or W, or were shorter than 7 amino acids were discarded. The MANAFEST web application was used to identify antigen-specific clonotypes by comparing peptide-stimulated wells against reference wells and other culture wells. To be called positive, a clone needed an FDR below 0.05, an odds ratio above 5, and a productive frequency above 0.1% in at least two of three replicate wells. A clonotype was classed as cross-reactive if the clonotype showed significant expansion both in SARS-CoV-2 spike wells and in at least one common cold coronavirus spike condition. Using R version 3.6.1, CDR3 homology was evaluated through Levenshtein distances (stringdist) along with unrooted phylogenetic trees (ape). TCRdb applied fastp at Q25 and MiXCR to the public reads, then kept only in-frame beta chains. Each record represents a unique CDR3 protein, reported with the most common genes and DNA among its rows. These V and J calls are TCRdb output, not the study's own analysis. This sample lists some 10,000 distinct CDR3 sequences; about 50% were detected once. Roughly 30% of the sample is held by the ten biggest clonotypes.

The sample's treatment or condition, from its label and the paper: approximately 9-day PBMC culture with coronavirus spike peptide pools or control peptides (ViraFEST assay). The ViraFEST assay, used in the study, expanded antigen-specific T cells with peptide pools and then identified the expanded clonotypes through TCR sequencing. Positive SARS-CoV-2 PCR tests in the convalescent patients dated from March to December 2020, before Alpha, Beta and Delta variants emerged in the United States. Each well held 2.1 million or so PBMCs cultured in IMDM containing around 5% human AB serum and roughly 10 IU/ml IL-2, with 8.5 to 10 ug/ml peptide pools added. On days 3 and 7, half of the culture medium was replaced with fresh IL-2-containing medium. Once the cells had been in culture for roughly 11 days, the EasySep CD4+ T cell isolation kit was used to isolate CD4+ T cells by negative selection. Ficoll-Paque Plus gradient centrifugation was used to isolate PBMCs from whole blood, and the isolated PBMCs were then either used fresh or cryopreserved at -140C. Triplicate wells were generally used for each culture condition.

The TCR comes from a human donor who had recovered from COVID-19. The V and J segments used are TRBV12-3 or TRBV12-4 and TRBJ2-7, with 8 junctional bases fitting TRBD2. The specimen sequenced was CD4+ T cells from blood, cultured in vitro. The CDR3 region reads CASRGLAGEQYF. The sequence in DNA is TGTGCCAGCAGAGGACTAGCCGGCGAGCAGTACTTC.